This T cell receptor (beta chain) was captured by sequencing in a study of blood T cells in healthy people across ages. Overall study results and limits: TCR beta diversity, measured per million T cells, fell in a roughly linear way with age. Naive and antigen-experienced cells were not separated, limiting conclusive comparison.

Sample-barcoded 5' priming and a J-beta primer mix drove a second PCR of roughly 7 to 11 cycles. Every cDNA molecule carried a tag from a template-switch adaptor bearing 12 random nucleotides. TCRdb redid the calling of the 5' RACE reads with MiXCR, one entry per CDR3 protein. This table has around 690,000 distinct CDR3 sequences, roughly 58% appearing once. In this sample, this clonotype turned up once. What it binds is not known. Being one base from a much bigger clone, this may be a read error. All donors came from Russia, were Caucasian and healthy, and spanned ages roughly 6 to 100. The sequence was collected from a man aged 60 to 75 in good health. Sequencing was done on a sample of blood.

The CDR3, as DNA: TGTGCCAGCAGCCCGGTGGGGGGCCCCACAGGTACGCAGTATTTT. This translates into CASSPVGGPTGTQYF. The chain recombines TRBV7-7 with TRBJ2-3, with D possibly called TRBD1 or TRBD2 (6 bases each). The CDR3 totals 15 residues. Germline values: CDR1 SSHAT, CDR2 FNYEAQ (reference sequence). The entire variable domain, with the rest obtained from reference TRBV7-7 and TRBJ2-3, is as follows: GAGVSQSPRYKVTKRGQDVTLRCDPISSHATLYWYQQALGQGPEFLTYFNYEAQPDKSGLPSDRFSAERPEGSISTLTIQRTEQRDSAMYRCASSPVGGPTGTQYFGPGTRLTVL.